This paragraph covers one T cell receptor beta chain sequence. A multiplex PCR was run with 60 Vbeta primers and 13 Jbeta primers. Only in-frame clones appear in the TCRdb table, and some are missing; sequencing was by immunoSEQ multiplex PCR. The repertoire holds about 150,000 clones, with about 80% as singletons. The V gene's germline CDR1 is SGHRS and CDR2 YFSETQ. The CDR3 loop spans 15 amino acids. V was shortened by 2 bases and J by 0 bases, with 6 bases between the two germline ends. Whereas donors were nominally healthy upon sampling, unrecorded immune exposures were probable. This sample was included in a study of cytomegalovirus exposure and HLA in healthy donors.

The clonotype originates from a man aged 18 to 30 in good health and CMV-seronegative. Specimen: PBMCs. The chain combines TRBV5-1 with TRBJ2-6; tentatively, D is TRBD2 (5 bases). The CDR3 loop reads CASSFGNSGANVLTF. The CDR3 coding sequence is TGCGCCAGCAGCTTCGGGAACTCTGGGGCCAACGTCCTGACTTTC.